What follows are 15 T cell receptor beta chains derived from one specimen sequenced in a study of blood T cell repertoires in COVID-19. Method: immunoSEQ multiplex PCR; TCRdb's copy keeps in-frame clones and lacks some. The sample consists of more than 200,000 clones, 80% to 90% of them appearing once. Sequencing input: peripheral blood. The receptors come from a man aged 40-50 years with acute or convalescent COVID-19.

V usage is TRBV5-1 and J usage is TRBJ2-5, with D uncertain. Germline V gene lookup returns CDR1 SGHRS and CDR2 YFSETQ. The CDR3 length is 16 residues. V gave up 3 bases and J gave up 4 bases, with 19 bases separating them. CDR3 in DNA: TGCGCCAGCAGCTCACCCCCTGAGGATTCCCGAGAGACCCAGTACTTC. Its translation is CASSSPPEDSRETQYF.

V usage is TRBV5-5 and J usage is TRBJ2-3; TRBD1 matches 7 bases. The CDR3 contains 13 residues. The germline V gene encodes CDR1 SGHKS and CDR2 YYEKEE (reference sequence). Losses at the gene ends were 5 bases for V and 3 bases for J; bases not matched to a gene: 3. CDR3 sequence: CASRGDRTDTQYF. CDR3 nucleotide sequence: TGTGCCAGCAGGGGGGACAGAACAGATACGCAGTATTTT.

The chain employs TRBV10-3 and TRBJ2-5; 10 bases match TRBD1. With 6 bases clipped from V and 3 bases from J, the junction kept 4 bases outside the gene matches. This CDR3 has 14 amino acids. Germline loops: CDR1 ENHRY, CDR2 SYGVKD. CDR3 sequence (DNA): TGTGCCATCAGAGAGGGGACAGGGGAAGAGACCCAGTACTTC. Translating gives CAIREGTGEETQYF.

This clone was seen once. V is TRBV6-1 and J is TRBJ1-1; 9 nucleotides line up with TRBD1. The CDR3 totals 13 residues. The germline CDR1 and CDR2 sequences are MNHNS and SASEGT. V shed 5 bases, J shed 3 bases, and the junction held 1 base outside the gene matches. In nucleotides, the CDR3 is TGTGCCAGCAGTAGGACAGGGGACACTGAAGCTTTCTTT. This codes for CASSRTGDTEAFF.

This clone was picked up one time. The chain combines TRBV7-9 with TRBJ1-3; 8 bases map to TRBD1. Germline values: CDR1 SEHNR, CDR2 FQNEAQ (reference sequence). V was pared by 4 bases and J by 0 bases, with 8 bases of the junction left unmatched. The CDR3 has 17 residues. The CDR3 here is CASSSTPGQVSGNTIYF. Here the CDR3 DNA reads TGTGCCAGCAGCTCCACACCGGGACAGGTCTCTGGAAACACCATATATTTT.

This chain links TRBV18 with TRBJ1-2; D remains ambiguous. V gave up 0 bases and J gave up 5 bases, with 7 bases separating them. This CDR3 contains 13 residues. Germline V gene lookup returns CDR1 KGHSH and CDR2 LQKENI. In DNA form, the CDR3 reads TGTGCCAGCTCACCACCCAGCGGTTATGGCTACACCTTC. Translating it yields CASSPPSGYGYTF.

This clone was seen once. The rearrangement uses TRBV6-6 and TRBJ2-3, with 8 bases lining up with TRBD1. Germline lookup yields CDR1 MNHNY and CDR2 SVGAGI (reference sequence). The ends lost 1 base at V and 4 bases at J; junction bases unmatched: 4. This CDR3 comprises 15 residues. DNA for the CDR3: TGTGCCAGCAGTTACTTGGGGACAGGATCAGATACGCAGTATTTT. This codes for CASSYLGTGSDTQYF.

The CDR3 loop reads CASSYLAASSYEQYF. The CDR3, as DNA: TGTGCCAGCAGTTACCTAGCGGCCAGCTCCTACGAGCAGTACTTC. This rearrangement joins TRBV28 to TRBJ2-7, with TRBD2 identical over 7 bases. V lost 4 bases and J lost 0; bases outside the gene matches: 6. The germline gives CDR1 MDHEN, CDR2 SYDVKM. The CDR3 extends over 15 amino acids.

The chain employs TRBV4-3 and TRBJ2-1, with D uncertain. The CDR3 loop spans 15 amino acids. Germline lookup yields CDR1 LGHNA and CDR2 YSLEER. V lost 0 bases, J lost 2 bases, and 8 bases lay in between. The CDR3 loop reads CASSQEPVPYNEQFF. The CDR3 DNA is TGCGCCAGCAGCCAAGAGCCAGTACCCTACAATGAGCAGTTCTTC.

The CDR3 loop reads CASSLGPGTGRIEQYF. The CDR3 nucleotides are TGTGCCAGCAGCTTGGGCCCCGGGACAGGGAGGATCGAGCAGTACTTC. This chain links TRBV5-8 with TRBJ2-7, with 9 bases lining up with TRBD1. Per the germline V gene, CDR1 is SGHTS and CDR2 is YDEGEE. This CDR3 is 16 amino acids long. Losses at the gene ends were 0 bases for V and 6 bases for J; bases not matched to a gene: 10.

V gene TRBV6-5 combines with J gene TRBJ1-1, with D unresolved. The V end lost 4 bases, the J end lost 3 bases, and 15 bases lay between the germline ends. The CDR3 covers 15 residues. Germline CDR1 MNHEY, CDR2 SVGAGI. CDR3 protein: CASSSRVRPYTEAFF. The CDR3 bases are TGTGCCAGCAGTTCCCGGGTCCGTCCTTACACTGAAGCTTTCTTT.

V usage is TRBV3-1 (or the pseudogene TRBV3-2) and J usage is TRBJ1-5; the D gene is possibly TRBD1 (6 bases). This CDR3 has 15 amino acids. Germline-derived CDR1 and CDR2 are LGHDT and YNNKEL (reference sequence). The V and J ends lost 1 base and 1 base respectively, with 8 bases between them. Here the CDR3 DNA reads TGTGCCAGCAGCCAAGCCGGACAGAGCAATCAGCCCCAGCATTTT. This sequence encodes CASSQAGQSNQPQHF.

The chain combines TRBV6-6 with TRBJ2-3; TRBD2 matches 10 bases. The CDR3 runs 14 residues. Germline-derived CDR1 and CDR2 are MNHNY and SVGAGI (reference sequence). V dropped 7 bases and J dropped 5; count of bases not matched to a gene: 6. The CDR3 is CASNIAGGGDTQYF. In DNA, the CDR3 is TGTGCCAGCAACATAGCGGGAGGCGGAGATACGCAGTATTTT.

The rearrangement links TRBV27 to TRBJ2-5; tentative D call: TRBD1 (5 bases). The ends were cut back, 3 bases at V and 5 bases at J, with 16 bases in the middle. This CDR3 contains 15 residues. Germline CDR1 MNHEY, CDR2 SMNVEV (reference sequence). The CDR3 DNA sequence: TGTGCCAGCAGTTTCTTTCAGCAGGGATCGGAGACCCAGTACTTC. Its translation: CASSFFQQGSETQYF.

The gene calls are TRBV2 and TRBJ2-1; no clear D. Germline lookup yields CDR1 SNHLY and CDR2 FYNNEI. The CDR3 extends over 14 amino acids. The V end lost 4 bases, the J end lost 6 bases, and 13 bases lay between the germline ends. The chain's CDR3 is CASSGPQITNEQFF. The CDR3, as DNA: TGTGCCAGCAGTGGCCCTCAGATTACCAATGAGCAGTTCTTC. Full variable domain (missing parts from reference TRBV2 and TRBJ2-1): EPEVTQTPSHQVTQMGQEVILRCVPISNHLYFYWYRQILGQKVEFLVSFYNNEISEKSEIFDDQFSVERPDGSNFTLKIRSTKLEDSAMYFCASSGPQITNEQFFGPGTRLTVL.